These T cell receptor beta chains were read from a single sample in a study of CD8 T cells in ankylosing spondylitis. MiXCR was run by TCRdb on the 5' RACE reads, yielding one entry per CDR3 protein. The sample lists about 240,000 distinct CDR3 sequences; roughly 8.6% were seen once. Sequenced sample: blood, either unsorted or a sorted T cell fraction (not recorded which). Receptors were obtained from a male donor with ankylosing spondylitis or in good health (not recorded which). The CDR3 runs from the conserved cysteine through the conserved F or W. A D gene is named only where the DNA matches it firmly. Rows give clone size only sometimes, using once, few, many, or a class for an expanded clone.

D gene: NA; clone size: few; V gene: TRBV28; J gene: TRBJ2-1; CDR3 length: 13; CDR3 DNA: TGTGCCAGCACCCCCCGGACAGACCGAAAGCAGTTCTTC; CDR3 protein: CASTPRTDRKQFF
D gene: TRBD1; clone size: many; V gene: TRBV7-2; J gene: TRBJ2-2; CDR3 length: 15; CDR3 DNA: TGTGCCAGCAGCTTTCTGACAGGGGTGGTCGGGGAGCTGTTTTTT; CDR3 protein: CASSFLTGVVGELFF
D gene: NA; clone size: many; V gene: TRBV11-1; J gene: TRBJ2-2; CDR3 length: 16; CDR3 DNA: TGTGCCAGCAGCTTATACCGCGGGGAAGAGGCCGGGGAGCTGTTTTTT; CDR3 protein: CASSLYRGEEAGELFF
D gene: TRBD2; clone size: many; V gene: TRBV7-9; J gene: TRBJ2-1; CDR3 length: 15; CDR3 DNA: TGTGCCAGCAGCTTAGGGAGCGGGGGCTACAATGAGCAGTTCTTC; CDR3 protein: CASSLGSGGYNEQFF
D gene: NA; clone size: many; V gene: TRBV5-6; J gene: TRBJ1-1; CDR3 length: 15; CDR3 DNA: TGTGCCAGCAGCTTACCAACAGGAAAGAACACTGAAGCTTTCTTT; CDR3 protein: CASSLPTGKNTEAFF
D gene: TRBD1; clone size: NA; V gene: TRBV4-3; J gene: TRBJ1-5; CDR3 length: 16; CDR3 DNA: TGCGCCAGCAGCCAACATAACAGGGGAGGCAATCAGCCCCAGCATTTT; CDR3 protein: CASSQHNRGGNQPQHF
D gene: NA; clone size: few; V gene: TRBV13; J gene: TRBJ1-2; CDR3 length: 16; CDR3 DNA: TGTGCCAGCAGCTCGAGATCGTGGGGGGAGGGCTATGGCTACACCTTC; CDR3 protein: CASSSRSWGEGYGYTF
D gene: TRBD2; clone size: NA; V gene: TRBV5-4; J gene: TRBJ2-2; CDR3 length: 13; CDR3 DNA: TGTGCCAGCAGCTTGGCCGGGGGGTGGGAGCTGTTTTTT; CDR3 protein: CASSLAGGWELFF
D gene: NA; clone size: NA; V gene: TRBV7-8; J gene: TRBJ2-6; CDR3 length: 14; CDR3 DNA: TGTGCCAGCAGCTTAGACTCTGGGGCCAACGTCCTGACTTTC; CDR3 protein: CASSLDSGANVLTF
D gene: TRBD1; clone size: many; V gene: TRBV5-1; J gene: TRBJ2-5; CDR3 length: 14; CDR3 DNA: TGCGCCAGCAGCGGGTTGACAGGGAAGGAGACCCAGTACTTC; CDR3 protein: CASSGLTGKETQYF
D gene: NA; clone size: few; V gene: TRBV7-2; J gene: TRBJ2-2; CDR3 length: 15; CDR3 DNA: TGTGCTACGTCTGGGGGGGGCCCCAACACCGGGGAGCTGTTTTTT; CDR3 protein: CATSGGGPNTGELFF
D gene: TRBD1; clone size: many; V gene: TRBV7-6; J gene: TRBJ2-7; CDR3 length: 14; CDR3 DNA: TGTGCCAGCAGCCCCCACAGGGGCTCCTACGAGCAGTACTTC; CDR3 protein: CASSPHRGSYEQYF
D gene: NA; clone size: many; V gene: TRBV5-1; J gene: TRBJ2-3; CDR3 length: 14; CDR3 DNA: TGCGCCAGCAGCTTGCGCGCGGGGACAGATACGCAGTATTTT; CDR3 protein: CASSLRAGTDTQYF
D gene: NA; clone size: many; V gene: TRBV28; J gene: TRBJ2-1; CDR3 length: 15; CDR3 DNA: TGTGCCAGCAGCCGCGTAGCGGAACGGCGGAATGAGCAGTTCTTC; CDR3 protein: CASSRVAERRNEQFF
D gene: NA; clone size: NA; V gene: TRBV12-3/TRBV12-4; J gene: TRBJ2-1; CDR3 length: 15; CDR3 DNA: TGTGCCAGCAACTTGAGTGGGCGGAGGGGGAATGAGCAGTTCTTC; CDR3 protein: CASNLSGRRGNEQFF
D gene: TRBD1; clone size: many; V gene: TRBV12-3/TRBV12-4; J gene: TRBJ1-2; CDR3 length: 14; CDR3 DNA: TGTGCCAGCACCCGGACAGGGAGCATCTATGGCTACACCTTC; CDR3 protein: CASTRTGSIYGYTF
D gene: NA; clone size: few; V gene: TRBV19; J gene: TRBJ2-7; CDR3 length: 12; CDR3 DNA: TGTGCCAGTAGCCCCGGGACACCCGAGCAGTACTTC; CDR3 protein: CASSPGTPEQYF
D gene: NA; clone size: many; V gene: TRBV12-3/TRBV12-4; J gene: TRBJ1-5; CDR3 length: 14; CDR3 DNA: TGTGCCAGCAGTTTAGAGTACAGCAATCAGCCCCAGCATTTT; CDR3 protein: CASSLEYSNQPQHF
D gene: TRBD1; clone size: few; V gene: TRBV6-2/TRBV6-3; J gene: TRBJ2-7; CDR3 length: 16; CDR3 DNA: TGTGCCAGCAGTTACACCCAACCGGGACAGCCCTACGAGCAGTACTTC; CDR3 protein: CASSYTQPGQPYEQYF
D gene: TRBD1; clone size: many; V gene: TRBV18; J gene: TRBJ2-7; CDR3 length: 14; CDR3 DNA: TGTGCCAGCTCACCGGGGACAGGGGTGTACGAGCAGTACTTC; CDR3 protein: CASSPGTGVYEQYF
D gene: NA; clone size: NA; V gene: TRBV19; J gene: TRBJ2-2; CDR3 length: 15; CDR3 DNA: TGTGCCAGTAAACTACGGGCCAGGGGAACCGGGGAGCTGTTTTTT; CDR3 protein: CASKLRARGTGELFF
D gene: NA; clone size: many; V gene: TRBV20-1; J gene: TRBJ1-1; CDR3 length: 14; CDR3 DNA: TGCAGTGCTCCGGCGGACAATCCGGGGACTGAAGCTTTCTTT; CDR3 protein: CSAPADNPGTEAFF
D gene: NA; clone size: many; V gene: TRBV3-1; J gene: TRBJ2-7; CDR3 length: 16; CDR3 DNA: TGTGCCAGCAGCCAAGATCTGACAGCTAGCTCCTACGAGCAGTACTTC; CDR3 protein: CASSQDLTASSYEQYF
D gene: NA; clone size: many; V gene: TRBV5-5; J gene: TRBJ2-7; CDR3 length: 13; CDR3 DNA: TGTGCCAGCAGCATTAGACAGGCCTACGAGCAGTACTTC; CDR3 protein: CASSIRQAYEQYF
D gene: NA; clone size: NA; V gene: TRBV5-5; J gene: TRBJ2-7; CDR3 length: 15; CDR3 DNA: TGTGCCAGCAGCTTGGGGGGACACCTCCTCCTCGAGCAGTACTTC; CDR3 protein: CASSLGGHLLLEQYF
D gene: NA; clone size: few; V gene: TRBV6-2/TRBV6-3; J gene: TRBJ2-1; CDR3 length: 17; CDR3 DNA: TGTGCCAGCAGTTACGACCCTAGGGAGGGGGGCGCGGATGAGCAGTTCTTC; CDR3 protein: CASSYDPREGGADEQFF
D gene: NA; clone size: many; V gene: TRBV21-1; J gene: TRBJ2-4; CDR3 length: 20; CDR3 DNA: TGTGCCAGCAGCCCTTCGGTGACTAGCGGGAGGGCCTCTACCAAAAACATTCAGTACTTC; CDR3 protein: CASSPSVTSGRASTKNIQYF
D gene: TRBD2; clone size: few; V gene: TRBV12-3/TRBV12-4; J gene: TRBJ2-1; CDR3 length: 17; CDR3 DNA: TGTGCCAGCATCTTGGGTAGCGGGAGAGGTTCCTACAATGAGCAGTTCTTC; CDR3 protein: CASILGSGRGSYNEQFF
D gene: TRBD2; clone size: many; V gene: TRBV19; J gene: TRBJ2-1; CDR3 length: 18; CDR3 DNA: TGTGCCAGTAGTATAGTTGGGAGGGCCTCTAGAACATACAATGAGCAGTTCTTC; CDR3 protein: CASSIVGRASRTYNEQFF
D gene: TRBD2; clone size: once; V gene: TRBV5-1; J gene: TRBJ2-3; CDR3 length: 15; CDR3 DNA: TGCGCCAGCAGGCTAAGCGGGGCTAGCACAGATACGCAGTATTTT; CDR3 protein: CASRLSGASTDTQYF
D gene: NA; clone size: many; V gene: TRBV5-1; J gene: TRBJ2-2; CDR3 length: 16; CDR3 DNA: TGCGCCAGCAGCTTGACAGATCCCTTGCGGACCGGGGAGCTGTTTTTT; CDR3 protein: CASSLTDPLRTGELFF
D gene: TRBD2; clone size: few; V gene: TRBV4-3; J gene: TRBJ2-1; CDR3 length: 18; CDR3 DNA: TGCGCCAGCAGCCAAGCGGCTAGCGGGGCGGGCTCCTACAATGAGCAGTTCTTC; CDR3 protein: CASSQAASGAGSYNEQFF
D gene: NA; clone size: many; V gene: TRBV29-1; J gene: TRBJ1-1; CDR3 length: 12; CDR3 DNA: TGCAGCGTTAGACGGAGGAACACTGAAGCTTTCTTT; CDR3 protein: CSVRRRNTEAFF
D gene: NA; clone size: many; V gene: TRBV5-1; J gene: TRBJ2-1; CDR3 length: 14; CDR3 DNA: TGCGCCAGCAGCTTCCAGGGCAGGGGCAATGAGCAGTTCTTC; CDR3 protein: CASSFQGRGNEQFF
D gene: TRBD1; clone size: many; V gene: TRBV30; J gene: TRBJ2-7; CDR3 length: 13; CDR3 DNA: TGTGCCTGGAGTGCCGGGACAGCCTACGAGCAGTACTTC; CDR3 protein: CAWSAGTAYEQYF
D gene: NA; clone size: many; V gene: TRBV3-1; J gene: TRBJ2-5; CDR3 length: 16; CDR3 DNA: TGTGCCAGCAGCCACCGGGACCATCTTCTGCAAGAGACCCAGTACTTC; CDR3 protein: CASSHRDHLLQETQYF
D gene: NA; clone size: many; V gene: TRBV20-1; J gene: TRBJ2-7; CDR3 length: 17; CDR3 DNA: TGCAGTGCTAGAGTCGAGGGGTGGCGGGACCGCTTCTACGAGCAGTACTTC; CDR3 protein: CSARVEGWRDRFYEQYF
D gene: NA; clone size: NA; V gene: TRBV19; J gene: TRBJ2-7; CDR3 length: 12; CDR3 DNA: TGTGCCAGTAGTACCACAGGGAACGAGCAGTACTTC; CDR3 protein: CASSTTGNEQYF
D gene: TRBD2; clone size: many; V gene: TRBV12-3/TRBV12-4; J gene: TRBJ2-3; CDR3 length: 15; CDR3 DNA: TGTGCCAGCTCCTTGGGGGGGGGGTCCTCCGATACGCAGTATTTT; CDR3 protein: CASSLGGGSSDTQYF
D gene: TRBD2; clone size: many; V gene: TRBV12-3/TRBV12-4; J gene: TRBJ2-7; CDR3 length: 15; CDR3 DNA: TGTGCCAGCAGTTTCCTAGCGGGGGGTCAATACGAGCAGTACTTC; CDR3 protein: CASSFLAGGQYEQYF
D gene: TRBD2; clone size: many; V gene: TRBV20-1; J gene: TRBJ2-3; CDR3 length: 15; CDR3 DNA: TGCAGTGCCACGATTAGCGGGAGGAACACAGATACGCAGTATTTT; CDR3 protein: CSATISGRNTDTQYF
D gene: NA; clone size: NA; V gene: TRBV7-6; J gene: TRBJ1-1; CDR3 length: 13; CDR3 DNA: TGTGCCAGCAGCCCCAGGCCCATCTTTGAAGCTTTCTTT; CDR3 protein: CASSPRPIFEAFF
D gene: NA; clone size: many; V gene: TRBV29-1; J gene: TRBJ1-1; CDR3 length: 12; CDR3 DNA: TGCAGCGTGGGACAAGGGCTCCCTGAAGCTTTCTTT; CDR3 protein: CSVGQGLPEAFF